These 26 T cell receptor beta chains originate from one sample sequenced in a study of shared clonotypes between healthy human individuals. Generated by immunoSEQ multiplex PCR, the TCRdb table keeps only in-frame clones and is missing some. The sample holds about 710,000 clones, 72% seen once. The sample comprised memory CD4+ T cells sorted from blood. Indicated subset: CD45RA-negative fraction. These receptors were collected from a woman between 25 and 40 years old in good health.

The CDR3, as DNA: TGTGCCAGTAGTACGCGATGGGCCACGGTAAACAATGAGCAGTTCTTC. Translated: CASSTRWATVNNEQFF. The chain couples TRBV19 to TRBJ2-1; D not certain. The CDR3 totals 16 residues. The V gene lost 4 bases and the J gene lost 5 bases, with 18 bases spanning the gap. The germline CDR1 and CDR2 sequences are LNHDA and SQIVND (reference sequence).

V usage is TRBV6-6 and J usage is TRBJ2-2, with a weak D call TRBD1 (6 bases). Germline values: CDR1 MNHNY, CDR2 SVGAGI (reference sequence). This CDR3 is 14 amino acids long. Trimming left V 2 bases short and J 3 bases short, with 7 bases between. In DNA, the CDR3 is TGTGCCAGCAGTTACCAGGGGTACACCGGGGAGCTGTTTTTT. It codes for CASSYQGYTGELFF.

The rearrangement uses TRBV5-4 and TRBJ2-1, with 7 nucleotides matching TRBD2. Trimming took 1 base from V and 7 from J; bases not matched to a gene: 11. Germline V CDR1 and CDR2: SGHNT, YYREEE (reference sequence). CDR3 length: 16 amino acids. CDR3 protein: CASSLKWLAVGNEQFF. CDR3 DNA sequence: TGTGCCAGCAGCTTGAAATGGCTAGCGGTTGGGAATGAGCAGTTCTTC.

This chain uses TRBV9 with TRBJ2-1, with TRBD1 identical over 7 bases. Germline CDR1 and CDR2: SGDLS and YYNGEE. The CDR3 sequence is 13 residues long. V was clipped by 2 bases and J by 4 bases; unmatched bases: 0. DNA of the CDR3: TGTGCCAGCAGCGTGGGACAGTACAATGAGCAGTTCTTC. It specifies CASSVGQYNEQFF.

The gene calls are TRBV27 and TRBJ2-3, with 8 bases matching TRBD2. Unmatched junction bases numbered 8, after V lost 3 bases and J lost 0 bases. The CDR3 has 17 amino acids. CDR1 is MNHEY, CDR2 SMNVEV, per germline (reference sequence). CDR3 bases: TGTGCCAGCAGTTTGGTGTGGCGGGAGGATAGCACAGATACGCAGTATTTT. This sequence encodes CASSLVWREDSTDTQYF.

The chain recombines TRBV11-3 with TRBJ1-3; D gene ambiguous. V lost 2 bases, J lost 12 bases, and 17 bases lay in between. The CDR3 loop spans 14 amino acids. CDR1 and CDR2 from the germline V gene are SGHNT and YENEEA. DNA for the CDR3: TGTGCCAGCAGCTTATCGGGTCCGGATGAGGGCATATATTTT. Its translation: CASSLSGPDEGIYF.

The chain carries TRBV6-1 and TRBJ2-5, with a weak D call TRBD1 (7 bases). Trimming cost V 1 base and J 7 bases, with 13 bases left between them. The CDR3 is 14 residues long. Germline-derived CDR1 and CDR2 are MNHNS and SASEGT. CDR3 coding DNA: TGTGCCAGCAGTGAAGTGCCTCAGGGGGGGACCCAGTACTTC. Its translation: CASSEVPQGGTQYF.

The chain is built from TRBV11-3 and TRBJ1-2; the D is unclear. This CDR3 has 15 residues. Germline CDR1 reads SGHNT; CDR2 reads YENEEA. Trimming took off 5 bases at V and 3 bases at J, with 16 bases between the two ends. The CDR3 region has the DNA TGTGCCAGCAGCGCCCAGACCGAGGACTACTATGGCTACACCTTC. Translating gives CASSAQTEDYYGYTF.

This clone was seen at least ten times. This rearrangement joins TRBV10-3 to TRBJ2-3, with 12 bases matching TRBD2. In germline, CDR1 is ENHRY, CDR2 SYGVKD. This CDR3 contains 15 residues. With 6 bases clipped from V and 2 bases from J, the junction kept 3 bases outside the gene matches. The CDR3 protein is CAIRGTSGHTDTQYF. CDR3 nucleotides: TGTGCCATCAGGGGGACTAGCGGGCACACAGATACGCAGTATTTT.

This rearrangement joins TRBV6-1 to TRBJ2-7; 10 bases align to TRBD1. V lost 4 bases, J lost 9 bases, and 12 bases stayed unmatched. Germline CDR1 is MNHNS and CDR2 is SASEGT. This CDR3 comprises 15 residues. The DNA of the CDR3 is TGTGCCAGCAGTGCCCGGGGGACAGGGGAAGGTTGGCAGTACTTC. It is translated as CASSARGTGEGWQYF.

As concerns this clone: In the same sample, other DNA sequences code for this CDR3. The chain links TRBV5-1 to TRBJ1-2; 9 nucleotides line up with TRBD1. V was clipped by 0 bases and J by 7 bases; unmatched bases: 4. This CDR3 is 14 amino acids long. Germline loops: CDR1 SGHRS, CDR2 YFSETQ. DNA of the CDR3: TGCGCCAGCAGCTTGGTAACGACAGGGGGTGGCTACACCTTC. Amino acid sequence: CASSLVTTGGGYTF.

The CDR3 DNA sequence: TGTGCCAGCAGCGTAGGACAGGGAGTAGGTCAGCCCCAGCATTTT. Its protein is CASSVGQGVGQPQHF. The V gene is TRBV9, the J gene TRBJ1-5; TRBD1 aligns across 7 bases. Germline CDR1 SGDLS, CDR2 YYNGEE. The CDR3 runs to 15 residues. The J segment lost 6 bases and the V segment lost 0 bases, leaving 6 bases of the junction unmatched. Full variable domain (outside the CDR3, taken from reference TRBV9 and TRBJ1-5): DSGVTQTPKHLITATGQRVTLRCSPRSGDLSVYWYQQSLDQGLQFLIQYYNGEERAKGNILERFSAQQFPDLHSELNLSSLELGDSALYFCASSVGQGVGQPQHFGDGTRLSIL.

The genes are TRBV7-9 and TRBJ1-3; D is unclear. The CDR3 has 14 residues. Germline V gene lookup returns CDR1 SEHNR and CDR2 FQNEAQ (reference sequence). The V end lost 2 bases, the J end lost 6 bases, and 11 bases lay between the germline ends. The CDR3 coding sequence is TGTGCCAGCAGCTTATTCACCGAAGCAAACACCATATATTTT. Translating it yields CASSLFTEANTIYF.

The CDR3 DNA reads as TGTGCCAGCAGCTTAACCACGCTTAAGGTTGGCGAGCAGTACTTC. Protein product: CASSLTTLKVGEQYF. V usage is TRBV11-2 and J usage is TRBJ2-7, with unresolved D. The germline V and J ends were trimmed by 2 bases and 6 bases, with 17 bases remaining between them. Germline lookup yields CDR1 SGHAT and CDR2 FQNNGV. The CDR3 spans 15 residues.

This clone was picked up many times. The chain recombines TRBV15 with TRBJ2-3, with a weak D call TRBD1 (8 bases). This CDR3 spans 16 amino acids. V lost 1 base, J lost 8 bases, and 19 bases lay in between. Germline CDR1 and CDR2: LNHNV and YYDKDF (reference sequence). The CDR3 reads CATSRGEGQARRTQYF. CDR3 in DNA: TGTGCCACCAGCAGAGGGGAGGGACAGGCACGGCGTACGCAGTATTTT.

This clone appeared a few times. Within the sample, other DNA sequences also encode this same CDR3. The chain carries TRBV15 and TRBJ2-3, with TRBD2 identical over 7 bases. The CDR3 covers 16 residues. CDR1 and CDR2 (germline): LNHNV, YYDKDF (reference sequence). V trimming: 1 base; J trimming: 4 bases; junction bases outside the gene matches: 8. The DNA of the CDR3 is TGTGCCACCAGCAGAGGAGGCACGGGGGGTCCAGATACGCAGTATTTT. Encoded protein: CATSRGGTGGPDTQYF. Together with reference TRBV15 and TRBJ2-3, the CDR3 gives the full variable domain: DAMVIQNPRYQVTQFGKPVTLSCSQTLNHNVMYWYQQKSSQAPKLLFHYYDKDFNNEADTPDNFQSRRPNTSFCFLDIRSPGLGDTAMYLCATSRGGTGGPDTQYFGPGTRLTVL.

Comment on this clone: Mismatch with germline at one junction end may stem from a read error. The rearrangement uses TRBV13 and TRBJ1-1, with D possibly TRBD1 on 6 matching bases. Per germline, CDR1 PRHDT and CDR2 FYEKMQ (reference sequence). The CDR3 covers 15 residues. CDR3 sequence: CASSLGGHKNTEAFF. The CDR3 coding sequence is TGTGCCAGCAGTTTAGGGGGACACAAGAACACTGAAGCTTTCTTT.

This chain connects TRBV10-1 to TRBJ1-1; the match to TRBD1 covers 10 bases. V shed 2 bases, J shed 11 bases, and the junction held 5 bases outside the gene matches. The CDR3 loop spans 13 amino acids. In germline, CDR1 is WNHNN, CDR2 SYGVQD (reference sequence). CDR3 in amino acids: CASSEEGQGKAFF. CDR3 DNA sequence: TGCGCCAGCAGTGAGGAGGGACAGGGGAAGGCTTTCTTT.

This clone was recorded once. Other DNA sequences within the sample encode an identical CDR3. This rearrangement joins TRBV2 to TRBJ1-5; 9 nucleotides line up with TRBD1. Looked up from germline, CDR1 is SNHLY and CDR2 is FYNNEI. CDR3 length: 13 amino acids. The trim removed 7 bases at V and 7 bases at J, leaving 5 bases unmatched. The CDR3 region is CASMGQGGQPQHF. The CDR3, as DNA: TGTGCCAGCATGGGACAGGGAGGCCAGCCCCAGCATTTT.

DNA of the CDR3: TGTGCCAGCAGCTTAGATCAGGGCGGCTACACCTTC. Protein: CASSLDQGGYTF. The chain combines TRBV7-2 with TRBJ1-2; a weak D match, TRBD1 (5 bases). Germline lookup yields CDR1 SGHTA and CDR2 FQGNSA. The CDR3 is 12 residues long. Trimming removed 1 base at V and 8 bases at J, with 8 bases between.

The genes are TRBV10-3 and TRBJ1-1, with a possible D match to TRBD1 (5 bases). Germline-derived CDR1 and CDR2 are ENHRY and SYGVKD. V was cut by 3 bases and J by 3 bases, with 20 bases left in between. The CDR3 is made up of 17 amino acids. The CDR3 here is CAISEGRWRGEDTEAFF. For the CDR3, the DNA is TGTGCCATCAGTGAAGGGCGCTGGAGGGGAGAGGACACTGAAGCTTTCTTT.

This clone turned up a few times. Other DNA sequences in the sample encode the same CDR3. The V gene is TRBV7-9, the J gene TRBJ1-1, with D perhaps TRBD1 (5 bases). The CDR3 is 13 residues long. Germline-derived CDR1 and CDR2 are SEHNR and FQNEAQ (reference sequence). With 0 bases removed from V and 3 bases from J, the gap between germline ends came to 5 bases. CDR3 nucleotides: TGTGCCAGCAGCTTAGCAGGGGACACTGAAGCTTTCTTT. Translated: CASSLAGDTEAFF.

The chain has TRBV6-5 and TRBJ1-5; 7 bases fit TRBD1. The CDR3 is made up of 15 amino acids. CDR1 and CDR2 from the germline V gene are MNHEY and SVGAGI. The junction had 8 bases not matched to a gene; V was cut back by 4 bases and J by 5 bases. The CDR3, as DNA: TGTGCCAGCAGTTGGGGACAAGGGACAGATCAGCCCCAGCATTTT. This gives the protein CASSWGQGTDQPQHF.

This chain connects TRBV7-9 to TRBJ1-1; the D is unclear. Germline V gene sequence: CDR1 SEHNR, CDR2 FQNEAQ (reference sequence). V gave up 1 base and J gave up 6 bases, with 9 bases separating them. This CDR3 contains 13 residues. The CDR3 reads CASSLGVVAEAFF. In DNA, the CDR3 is TGTGCCAGCAGCTTAGGCGTGGTGGCTGAAGCTTTCTTT.

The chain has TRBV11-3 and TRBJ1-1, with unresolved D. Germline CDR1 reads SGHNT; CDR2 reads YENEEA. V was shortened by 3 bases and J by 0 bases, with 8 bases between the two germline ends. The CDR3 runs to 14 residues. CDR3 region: CASSFDWVNTEAFF. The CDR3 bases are TGTGCCAGCAGCTTCGATTGGGTGAACACTGAAGCTTTCTTT.

CDR3 sequence: CASSPPSAWEAKNIQYF. The CDR3 DNA is TGTGCCAGCAGCCCCCCCTCGGCGTGGGAGGCCAAAAACATTCAGTACTTC. The V call is TRBV13, the J call TRBJ2-4, with D tentatively TRBD2 (5 bases). V was pared by 5 bases and J by 1 base, with 18 bases between. There are 17 residues in the CDR3. Per germline, CDR1 PRHDT and CDR2 FYEKMQ (reference sequence).